This TCR beta chain appears in the sequencing data of a study of cytomegalovirus exposure and HLA in healthy donors. This clone is deemed medium-sized. Its antigen remains unknown. The PCR made use of 60 Vbeta and 13 Jbeta primers. Assay used: immunoSEQ multiplex PCR; TCRdb lists only in-frame clones, some missing. Of some 76,000 clones listed, 86% are singletons. V shed 6 bases and J shed 3 bases, with 11 bases lying between them. The CDR3 extends over 14 amino acids. The germline gives CDR1 MRHNA, CDR2 SNTAGT. Study-wide findings and caveats: In vitro experiments confirmed that a few CMV-associated chains were specific for CMV antigens. Associated with HLA alleles at 0.05 false discovery rate in a later analysis were some 18,000 TCR beta sequences. In an earlier analysis, about 87% or about 30%: the productive usage of most TCR beta V segments.

The V and J genes are TRBV6-4 and TRBJ2-2, with a tentative D call TRBD2 (6 bases). The receptor's source is a woman under 40 in good health and CMV-seronegative. Material for sequencing was PBMCs. DNA of the CDR3: TGTGCCAGCAGAGGGGACTCCGACACCGGGGAGCTGTTTTTT. Translation gives CASRGDSDTGELFF.